A selection of T cell receptor beta chains follows, all from one sample in a study of T cell responses to AZD1222 COVID-19 vaccine. TCRdb's copy holds only in-frame clones and misses some; the assay was immunoSEQ multiplex PCR. The sample contains approximately 100,000 clones, 75% to 90% of which appear only once. Source: peripheral blood, taken 28 days after the second AZD1222 dose. These receptor sequences come from an adult who received the AZD1222 COVID-19 vaccine. Both conserved end residues are part of each CDR3. Fields, in order: D gene, V gene, clone size, J gene, CDR3 DNA, CDR3 protein. The D gene is left open where the match is weak. Expanded clones are given a class, and other clones once, few, many or no size at all.

d_call: .; v_call: TRBV28; clone_size: .; j_call: TRBJ1-5; cdr3_nt: TGTGCCAGCAGTTCGGTAGGGGGGGCGACAGGAGGTTTCGGACAGCCCCAGCATTTT; cdr3_aa: CASSSVGGATGGFGQPQHF
d_call: TRBD1; v_call: TRBV29-1; clone_size: .; j_call: TRBJ1-2; cdr3_nt: TGCAGCGTTGATAGAGACAGGGGGCGGGATGGCTACACCTTC; cdr3_aa: CSVDRDRGRDGYTF
d_call: .; v_call: TRBV6-4; clone_size: .; j_call: TRBJ1-2; cdr3_nt: TGTGCCAGCAGTGAAAGGGGGGGGTCCGGCTATGGCTACACCTTC; cdr3_aa: CASSERGGSGYGYTF
d_call: .; v_call: TRBV12-3/TRBV12-4; clone_size: .; j_call: TRBJ2-7; cdr3_nt: TGTGCCAGCAGTTCGAGGGGGTGGGACGAGCAGTACTTC; cdr3_aa: CASSSRGWDEQYF
d_call: TRBD1; v_call: TRBV7-9; clone_size: .; j_call: TRBJ1-1; cdr3_nt: TGTGCCAGCAGCTTATTTGGGACAGGGTCATCTGAAGCTTTCTTT; cdr3_aa: CASSLFGTGSSEAFF
d_call: TRBD1; v_call: TRBV6-1; clone_size: .; j_call: TRBJ1-3; cdr3_nt: TGTGCCAGCAGTGACGGAGGACAGGGGGCTGGGGGAAACACCATATATTTT; cdr3_aa: CASSDGGQGAGGNTIYF
d_call: .; v_call: TRBV12-3/TRBV12-4; clone_size: .; j_call: TRBJ1-4; cdr3_nt: TGTGCCAGCAGTTTTGGTCGTAATGAAAAACTGTTTTTT; cdr3_aa: CASSFGRNEKLFF
d_call: TRBD1; v_call: TRBV18; clone_size: .; j_call: TRBJ1-2; cdr3_nt: TGTGCCAGCTCACCAGAGGGGACAGGGCTCTATGGCTACACCTTC; cdr3_aa: CASSPEGTGLYGYTF
d_call: TRBD1; v_call: TRBV4-1; clone_size: .; j_call: TRBJ1-2; cdr3_nt: TGCGCCAGCAGCCACCAGGACAGGGGGCTGAACTATGGCTACACCTTC; cdr3_aa: CASSHQDRGLNYGYTF
d_call: .; v_call: TRBV28; clone_size: .; j_call: TRBJ2-7; cdr3_nt: TGTGCCAGCAGTTTAACGGCAGCTCAGGGCCCATACGAGCAGTACTTC; cdr3_aa: CASSLTAAQGPYEQYF
d_call: .; v_call: TRBV18; clone_size: .; j_call: TRBJ2-7; cdr3_nt: TGTGCCAGCTCACCAGGTAGTGGGGTACCCTCCTACGAGCAGTACTTC; cdr3_aa: CASSPGSGVPSYEQYF
d_call: .; v_call: TRBV19; clone_size: .; j_call: TRBJ1-1; cdr3_nt: TGTGCCAGTAGTATAGATTTCGGGGCCGACGCTGAAGCTTTCTTT; cdr3_aa: CASSIDFGADAEAFF
d_call: TRBD2; v_call: TRBV7-6; clone_size: .; j_call: TRBJ2-2; cdr3_nt: TGTGCCAGCAGCTTAGTACTAGCGGGATCGAACACCGGGGAGCTGTTTTTT; cdr3_aa: CASSLVLAGSNTGELFF
d_call: TRBD1; v_call: TRBV6-1; clone_size: .; j_call: TRBJ1-1; cdr3_nt: TGTGCCAGCAGTGAGAGACAGGGTCTTAAAGCTTTCTTT; cdr3_aa: CASSERQGLKAFF
d_call: .; v_call: TRBV28; clone_size: .; j_call: TRBJ2-1; cdr3_nt: TGTGCCAGCACCCCCGTGCAGGGCCTCAACAATGAGCAGTTCTTC; cdr3_aa: CASTPVQGLNNEQFF
d_call: TRBD1; v_call: TRBV7-9; clone_size: .; j_call: TRBJ2-7; cdr3_nt: TGTGCCAGCAGCCAAAGGGACAGGGCCTACGAGCAGTACTTC; cdr3_aa: CASSQRDRAYEQYF
d_call: .; v_call: TRBV6-5; clone_size: few; j_call: TRBJ2-5; cdr3_nt: TGTGCCAGCAGTTACGGCAGTCTAATTGAGACCCAGTACTTC; cdr3_aa: CASSYGSLIETQYF
d_call: TRBD1; v_call: TRBV5-1; clone_size: .; j_call: TRBJ2-1; cdr3_nt: TGCGCCAGCACCGGGACAGGGGACAATGAGCAGTTCTTC; cdr3_aa: CASTGTGDNEQFF